This passage covers 20 T cell receptor beta chains from one sample sequenced in a study of CD8+ T cells in alopecia areata. Treatment specified: oral pan-JAK inhibitor, 5-10 mg twice daily. Reverse transcribed after extraction, RNA yielded cDNA as the sequencing template. Profiled with immunoSEQ multiplex PCR; TCRdb holds only in-frame clones, not every one. The profile shows approximately 42,000 clones, around three fifths of them singletons. The sample was CD8+ T cells sorted from blood, taken at week 4, from a patient treated with tofacitinib. These receptors were obtained from a human donor with alopecia areata.

The rearrangement joins TRBV29-1 to TRBJ1-2; 7 bases fit TRBD1. V lost 6 bases, J lost 8 bases, and 6 bases stayed unmatched. Per germline, CDR1 SQVTM and CDR2 ANQGSEA. This CDR3 comprises 11 residues. DNA for the CDR3: TGCAGCGTGGCAGGGGGTAACGGCTACACCTTC. It is translated as CSVAGGNGYTF.

The chain uses TRBV4-2 and TRBJ2-7, with 9 bases matching TRBD2. The CDR3 is 15 amino acids. CDR1 is LGHNA and CDR2 is YNFKEQ in the germline V gene. Unmatched junction bases numbered 6, after V lost 4 bases and J lost 2 bases. The CDR3 sequence: CASSPLAGATYEQYF. The CDR3 nucleotides read TGTGCCAGCAGCCCCTTAGCGGGGGCGACCTACGAGCAGTACTTC.

The genes are TRBV29-1 and TRBJ2-7, with D perhaps matching TRBD1 (6 bases). The CDR3 consists of 15 residues. V dropped 5 bases and J dropped 5 bases, with 22 bases sitting between them. Germline V lookup: CDR1 SQVTM, CDR2 ANQGSEA. CDR3 protein: CSVWGLGGQGNEQYF. The CDR3 coding sequence is TGCAGCGTTTGGGGGCTCGGTGGTCAGGGGAACGAGCAGTACTTC.

This clone has just a few counts. The gene calls are TRBV29-1 and TRBJ2-1; no reliable D call. Germline V CDR1 and CDR2: SQVTM, ANQGSEA. V gave up 4 bases and J gave up 6 bases, with 4 bases separating them. The CDR3 is 10 residues long. This chain's CDR3 is CSVGSNEQFF. Written as DNA, the CDR3 is TGCAGCGTTGGCAGCAATGAGCAGTTCTTC.

The gene calls are TRBV4-3 and TRBJ2-7; D unclear. This CDR3 region has 14 residues. V dropped 0 bases and J dropped 1 base, with 7 bases sitting between them. In germline, CDR1 is LGHNA, CDR2 YSLEER. Here the CDR3 DNA reads TGCGCCAGCAGCCAAGATACTTCTTCCTACGAGCAGTACTTC. Translated, it gives CASSQDTSSYEQYF.

The genes are TRBV29-1 and TRBJ1-2; maybe TRBD1 (6 bases). Trimming took 7 bases from V and 2 from J, leaving 20 bases between them. Germline CDR1 is SQVTM and CDR2 is ANQGSEA. This CDR3 is 15 amino acids long. This chain's CDR3 is CSASPGAGFNYGYTF. The CDR3 nucleotides are TGCAGCGCCAGCCCGGGGGCGGGTTTCAACTATGGCTACACCTTC.

This chain joins TRBV5-1 and TRBJ2-2, with TRBD2 identical over 8 bases. The length of the CDR3 is 16 residues. Trimming at V came to 0 bases and at J to 4 bases, leaving 5 bases not matched to a gene. In germline, CDR1 is SGHRS, CDR2 YFSETQ. In DNA form, the CDR3 reads TGCGCCAGCAGCTTGGCCGGCGGGGGGAGCACCGGGGAGCTGTTTTTT. Encoded protein: CASSLAGGGSTGELFF.

The rearrangement links TRBV7-9 to TRBJ2-2; possible D gene TRBD1, 5 bases. The CDR3 sequence is 15 residues long. V was cut by 9 bases and J by 5 bases, with 19 bases left in between. Germline values: CDR1 SEHNR, CDR2 FQNEAQ (reference sequence). In DNA form, the CDR3 reads TGTGCCAGAGATGGCCCAGGGATATATACCGGGGAGCTGTTTTTT. Amino acid sequence: CARDGPGIYTGELFF.

This rearrangement joins TRBV29-1 to TRBJ2-2; D remains unclear. Trimming pared 4 bases from V and 7 bases from J, leaving 4 bases between. Per the germline V gene, CDR1 is SQVTM and CDR2 is ANQGSEA. CDR3 size: 10 residues. The CDR3 DNA reads TGCAGCGTTGGTGTCGGGGAGCTGTTTTTT. Protein product: CSVGVGELFF.

The chain recombines TRBV27 with TRBJ1-2, with a tentative D call TRBD1 (5 bases). Germline V gene sequence: CDR1 MNHEY, CDR2 SMNVEV (reference sequence). The germline V and J ends were trimmed by 2 bases and 1 base, with 11 bases remaining between them. The CDR3 extends over 15 amino acids. The CDR3 spells CASSLGDPFNYGYTF. CDR3 bases: TGTGCCAGCAGTTTAGGGGACCCTTTTAACTATGGCTACACCTTC.

This chain connects TRBV30 to TRBJ1-1, with D unclear. Trimming removed 4 bases at V and 1 base at J, with 7 bases between. The CDR3 contains 12 residues. CDR1 is GTSNPN and CDR2 is SVGIG in the germline V gene (reference sequence). The DNA for the CDR3 is TGTGCCTGGACATCCGGGAACACTGAAGCTTTCTTT. Protein: CAWTSGNTEAFF. The variable domain in full, completed from reference TRBV30 and TRBJ1-1, reads SQTIHQWPATLVQPVGSPLSLECTVEGTSNPNLYWYRQAAGRGLQLLFYSVGIGQISSEVPQNLSASRPQDRQFILSSKKLLLSDSGFYLCAWTSGNTEAFFGQGTRLTVV.

This chain joins TRBV30 and TRBJ1-2; TRBD1 aligns across 7 bases. This CDR3 has 15 residues. Per germline, CDR1 GTSNPN and CDR2 SVGIG (reference sequence). V shed 3 bases and J 2 bases; nucleotides not matched to a gene: 9. CDR3 sequence (DNA): TGTGCCTGGAGCACCGGACAGGCCTTCAACTATGGCTACACCTTC. This encodes CAWSTGQAFNYGYTF.

The chain carries TRBV29-1 and TRBJ2-1, with D maybe TRBD2 (6 bases). The CDR3 is made up of 13 amino acids. Germline-derived CDR1 and CDR2 are SQVTM and ANQGSEA. Trimming shortened V by 6 bases and J by 6 bases, and 15 bases separated the two germline ends. CDR3 in amino acids: CSVVRLVANEQFF. CDR3 nucleotide sequence: TGCAGCGTGGTTAGACTAGTTGCCAATGAGCAGTTCTTC.

The genes are TRBV9 and TRBJ2-5, with 7 bases fitting TRBD1. The CDR3 covers 15 residues. V shed 4 bases and J 2 bases; nucleotides not matched to a gene: 8. Germline assignment: CDR1 SGDLS and CDR2 YYNGEE. The CDR3 DNA reads TGTGCCAGCAGCCCCCGGACAGGACCGCAAGAGACCCAGTACTTC. As protein: CASSPRTGPQETQYF.

The chain combines TRBV4-3 with TRBJ2-7; D possibly corresponds to TRBD1 (6 bases). This CDR3 contains 14 residues. Between the trimmed V and J ends, which lost 1 base and 2 bases, there was a span of 9 bases. Germline values: CDR1 LGHNA, CDR2 YSLEER. The CDR3 sequence is CASSQGAGAYEQYF. The CDR3, as DNA: TGCGCCAGCAGCCAAGGGGCAGGGGCCTACGAGCAGTACTTC.

The chain couples TRBV7-9 to TRBJ1-1; D is unclear. Germline V CDR1 and CDR2: SEHNR, FQNEAQ (reference sequence). The CDR3 runs to 16 residues. Trimming stripped 3 bases from V and 0 bases from J, with 14 bases between. CDR3 nucleotide sequence: TGTGCCAGCAGCTTTATACTTGGACGGATGAACACTGAAGCTTTCTTT. The encoded protein is CASSFILGRMNTEAFF.

This chain links TRBV11-2 with TRBJ2-7; D remains unclear. The germline CDR1 and CDR2 sequences are SGHAT and FQNNGV. The CDR3 loop spans 13 amino acids. V dropped 5 bases and J dropped 11 bases, with 19 bases sitting between them. CDR3 amino acids: CASSMRQPDEKYF. The CDR3 DNA follows: TGTGCCAGCAGCATGAGACAACCCGATGAGAAGTACTTC. The variable domain in full, completed from reference TRBV11-2 and TRBJ2-7, reads EAGVAQSPRYKIIEKRQSVAFWCNPISGHATLYWYQQILGQGPKLLIQFQNNGVVDDSQLPKDRFSAERLKGVDSTLKIQPAKLEDSAVYLCASSMRQPDEKYFGPGTRLTVT.

The chain links TRBV5-1 to TRBJ2-7; 8 bases match TRBD1. CDR3 length equals 14 residues. The germline V gene encodes CDR1 SGHRS and CDR2 YFSETQ. V shed 5 bases, J shed 4 bases, and the junction held 8 bases outside the gene matches. The CDR3 spells CASSFPGQEYEQYF. DNA of the CDR3: TGCGCCAGCAGTTTTCCGGGACAGGAATACGAGCAGTACTTC.

This clone was seen a few times. V and J are TRBV29-1 and TRBJ2-7, with 7 bases matching TRBD1. Germline-derived CDR1 and CDR2 are SQVTM and ANQGSEA. With 7 bases clipped from V and 3 bases from J, the junction kept 6 bases outside the gene matches. This CDR3 has 12 residues. The CDR3 sequence: CSAGDSGYEQYF. The CDR3 bases are TGCAGCGCAGGGGACAGCGGCTACGAGCAGTACTTC.

The V and J genes are TRBV13 and TRBJ2-7, with D tentatively TRBD1 (5 bases). CDR3 size: 14 residues. CDR1 PRHDT and CDR2 FYEKMQ come from the germline V gene (reference sequence). Between the trimmed V and J ends, which lost 3 bases and 3 bases, there was a span of 12 bases. CDR3 nucleotide sequence: TGTGCCAGCAGCTTGGGGCAAGAGGTCTACGAGCAGTACTTC. Its translation is CASSLGQEVYEQYF.